A single sample gave rise to the 10 T cell receptor beta chains below, sequenced in a study of CD8 T cells in Susac syndrome. RNA, at roughly 0.45 to 1 ug, was reverse transcribed with random hexamers. TCRdb reprocessed the immunoSEQ multiplex PCR reads via MiXCR and lists one record per CDR3 protein. The sample lists some 90,000 distinct CDR3 sequences; just under 95% were seen once. Sequencing input: CD8+ T cells from PBMCs. The receptor set was obtained from a human donor in good health.

This clonotype came up once. The rearrangement links TRBV11-2 to TRBJ1-1; a possible D gene is TRBD1 (5 bases). Germline V lookup: CDR1 SGHAT, CDR2 FQNNGV. This CDR3 comprises 16 residues. Trimming removed 1 base from V and 0 bases from J, with 12 bases in between. This CDR3 is CASSLGPGQMNTEAFF. DNA for the CDR3: TGTGCCAGCAGCTTAGGCCCAGGACAAATGAACACTGAAGCTTTCTTT.

This clonotype was picked up one time. The chain joins TRBV9 to TRBJ2-3; D possibly corresponds to TRBD2 (6 bases). The CDR3 consists of 16 residues. Trimming took off 0 bases at V and 4 bases at J, with 15 bases between the two ends. CDR1 is SGDLS, CDR2 YYNGEE, per germline. The CDR3 spells CASSVEAAGSADTQYF. The CDR3 nucleotides are TGTGCCAGCAGCGTAGAGGCCGCGGGGTCGGCAGATACGCAGTATTTT.

The rearrangement uses TRBV29-1 and TRBJ1-2; D not resolved. Germline-derived CDR1 and CDR2 are SQVTM and ANQGSEA. Between the trimmed V and J ends, which lost 5 bases and 7 bases, there was a span of 17 bases. The CDR3 spans 13 residues. CDR3 sequence (DNA): TGCAGCGTTAAGTATGGGCCCGAGGGTGGCTACACCTTC. Translated: CSVKYGPEGGYTF.

The gene calls are TRBV10-2 and TRBJ2-1, with TRBD1 identical over 11 bases. With V trimmed by 6 bases and J by 2 bases, 3 bases remained unmatched. This CDR3 has 15 amino acids. The germline gives CDR1 WSHSY, CDR2 SAAADI. This chain's CDR3 is CASRWTGGPYNEQFF. The CDR3 DNA sequence: TGCGCCAGCAGATGGACAGGGGGCCCCTACAATGAGCAGTTCTTC.

Regarding this clonotype: Germline and junction disagree at one end, which may indicate a read error. The chain combines TRBV9 with TRBJ2-6; TRBD1 matches 9 bases. CDR1 and CDR2 from the germline V gene are SGDLS and YYNGEE. The CDR3 runs 16 residues. CDR3 amino acids: CASSVTGGPGANALTF. The DNA of the CDR3 is TGTGCCAGCAGCGTTACAGGGGGCCCTGGGGCCAACGCCCTGACTTTC.

The J gene is TRBJ1-1, the V gene TRBV14, with 9 nucleotides matching TRBD1. V shed 2 bases and J 4 bases; nucleotides not matched to a gene: 11. There are 17 residues in the CDR3. Germline V CDR1 and CDR2: SGHDN, FVKESK. CDR3 nucleotides: TGTGCCAGCAGCCAAATGGGACAGGGAGTTGGATCCACTGAAGCTTTCTTT. It translates to CASSQMGQGVGSTEAFF. Combining the CDR3 with reference TRBV14 and TRBJ1-1 gives the whole variable domain EAGVTQFPSHSVIEKGQTVTLRCDPISGHDNLYWYRRVMGKEIKFLLHFVKESKQDESGMPNNRFLAERTGGTYSTLKVQPAELEDSGVYFCASSQMGQGVGSTEAFFGQGTRLTVV.

This chain joins TRBV10-3 and TRBJ1-2, with D maybe TRBD1 (6 bases). Trimming left V 0 bases short and J 5 bases short, with 10 bases between. The CDR3 consists of 14 residues. Looked up from germline, CDR1 is ENHRY and CDR2 is SYGVKD. The CDR3 is CAISESAGTYGYTF. In DNA form, the CDR3 reads TGTGCCATCAGTGAGTCGGCGGGGACATATGGCTACACCTTC.

The V call is TRBV5-1, the J call TRBJ1-2, with 8 positions matching TRBD1. The ends lost 1 base at V and 6 bases at J; junction bases unmatched: 5. The CDR3 spans 14 residues. CDR1 and CDR2 from the germline V gene are SGHRS and YFSETQ. This CDR3 is CASSLSQGADGYTF. The CDR3 DNA reads as TGCGCCAGCAGCTTGAGTCAGGGGGCGGATGGCTACACCTTC.

The chain links TRBV14 to TRBJ2-7, with 10 positions matching TRBD2. J gave up 2 bases and V 5 bases, and 6 bases lay outside the gene matches. In germline, CDR1 is SGHDN, CDR2 FVKESK. This CDR3 region has 15 residues. In DNA, the CDR3 is TGTGCCAGCAGCTCACTAGCGGGGTTCCCCTACGAGCAGTACTTC. It specifies CASSSLAGFPYEQYF. Full variable domain (missing parts from reference TRBV14 and TRBJ2-7): EAGVTQFPSHSVIEKGQTVTLRCDPISGHDNLYWYRRVMGKEIKFLLHFVKESKQDESGMPNNRFLAERTGGTYSTLKVQPAELEDSGVYFCASSSLAGFPYEQYFGPGTRLTVT.

V usage is TRBV12-3 or TRBV12-4 and J usage is TRBJ2-6; D is undetermined. This CDR3 has 16 residues. Between the trimmed V and J ends, which lost 3 bases and 0 bases, there was a span of 9 bases. As DNA, the CDR3 is TGTGCCAGCAGTTTTATCGGGTCCTCTGGGGCCAACGTCCTGACTTTC. It specifies CASSFIGSSGANVLTF.